This TCR beta chain stems from a study of blood T cell repertoires in COVID-19. Germline assignment: CDR1 SGHNT and CDR2 YYREEE (reference sequence). V dropped 6 bases and J dropped 6; count of bases not matched to a gene: 12. The CDR3 is 16 residues long. The table came from immunoSEQ multiplex PCR; TCRdb's copy has only in-frame clones and leaves some out. The sample consists of under 200,000 clones, about 85% of them appearing once. The chain couples TRBV5-4 to TRBJ2-2; 9 nucleotides match TRBD2. The receptor comes from a woman over 75 with acute or convalescent COVID-19. The sample taken for sequencing was peripheral blood. CDR3 residues: CASKAGRGRAAGELFF. In DNA, the CDR3 is TGTGCCAGCAAGGCCGGGCGCGGGAGGGCCGCCGGGGAGCTGTTTTTT.